These T cell receptor beta chains were read from a single sample in a study of Graves' ophthalmopathy and Graves' hyperthyroidism. TCRdb reanalysed the multiplex PCR reads using MiXCR and keeps one entry per CDR3 protein. This table has 400,000 to 450,000 distinct CDR3 sequences, around a fifth appearing once. The sequencing sample was made of peripheral blood. The source is a woman aged 18-29 years with stable Graves' hyperthyroidism. The CDR3 runs from the conserved cysteine through the conserved F or W. A D gene is named only where the DNA matches it firmly. The size field is filled for only some rows; it gives once, few, many or a size class.

clone size | J gene | V gene | D gene | CDR3 DNA | CDR3 protein
many | TRBJ1-5 | TRBV12-3/TRBV12-4 | . | TGTGCCAGCAGCCCGGGGGTAAGGGCCCGAAATCAGCCCCAGCATTTT | CASSPGVRARNQPQHF
many | TRBJ1-2 | TRBV27 | . | TGTGCCAGCAGTTTATCGGGGGGCGGGTTTGGCTACACCTTC | CASSLSGGGFGYTF
. | TRBJ1-6 | TRBV28 | . | TGTGCCACCGCGACCAATTCACCCCTCCACTTT | CATATNSPLHF
many | TRBJ2-4 | TRBV19 | . | TGTGCCAGTAGTTCCCGACTCGGGGGACTAGCCAAAAACATTCAGTACTTC | CASSSRLGGLAKNIQYF
many | TRBJ1-1 | TRBV10-1 | . | TGCGCCAGCAGTGTGGCCATGAACACTGAAGCTTTCTTT | CASSVAMNTEAFF
many | TRBJ2-7 | TRBV7-2 | . | TGTGCCAGCAGCCCCACCCGGACCGTTTACGAGCAGTACTTC | CASSPTRTVYEQYF
. | TRBJ1-3 | TRBV12-3/TRBV12-4 | . | TGTGCCAGCAGTTCCTTCGGCTTGACAGGCCCTGGAAACACCATATATTTT | CASSSFGLTGPGNTIYF
. | TRBJ1-1 | TRBV12-3/TRBV12-4 | TRBD1 | TGTGCCAGCACTCCGACAGGGGGAGGCACTGAAGCTTTCTTT | CASTPTGGGTEAFF
many | TRBJ1-1 | TRBV20-1 | . | TGCAGTGCCAGGGCTAGGCAGCTGAACACTGAAGCTTTCTTT | CSARARQLNTEAFF
many | TRBJ2-7 | TRBV2 | . | TGTGCCAGCAGCGCCCTGATGGTAGGGGGCGAGCAGTACTTC | CASSALMVGGEQYF
. | TRBJ2-7 | TRBV6-5 | TRBD2 | TGTGCCAGCAGTTACTCGAATAGCGGGGCCTACGAGCAGTACTTC | CASSYSNSGAYEQYF
many | TRBJ1-2 | TRBV24-1 | . | TGTGCCACCAGTGATTTGGAGGGAAACTATGGCTACACCTTC | CATSDLEGNYGYTF
many | TRBJ2-2 | TRBV7-2 | . | TGTGCCAGCAGCTTCGCCACGGCCGGGGAGCTGTTTTTT | CASSFATAGELFF
many | TRBJ2-4 | TRBV2 | . | TGTGCCAGCAGTGAAGCGCTTCTGGGACTTCGGTTGGGTCGAAACATTAAGTACTTC | CASSEALLGLRLGRNIKYF
. | TRBJ1-1 | TRBV11-2 | . | TGTGCCAGCAGCCTAGCCTGGGAGGACACTGAAGCTTTCTTT | CASSLAWEDTEAFF
many | TRBJ1-5 | TRBV20-1 | . | TGCAGTGCTAGAGATGGACAATACAATCAGCCCCAGCATTTT | CSARDGQYNQPQHF
many | TRBJ2-2 | TRBV28 | . | TGTGCCAGCAGTCACACCACGAAAGGGACTGAGGGGGAGCTGTTTTTT | CASSHTTKGTEGELFF
. | TRBJ2-7 | TRBV20-1 | . | TGCAGTGCTAGAGATTCCCCAGCTGACTACGAGCAGTACTTC | CSARDSPADYEQYF
many | TRBJ1-2 | TRBV6-1 | TRBD1 | TGTGCCAGCAGCTTCGACAGGGTTGTTGGCTACACCTTC | CASSFDRVVGYTF